This T cell receptor (beta chain) was found in a study of T-cell memory formation after mild COVID-19. Study-wide results and caveats: Among clones peaking at day 37 in the second wave, SARS-CoV-2 specificity remained unconfirmed. Chiefly within CM and EM were the contracting CD4+ clones; CD8+ ones were within EMRA.

Constant-segment primers and 5'RACE yielded cDNA libraries for TCR alpha and TCR beta, each carrying sample barcodes and UMIs. TCRdb reprocessed the 5' RACE reads via MiXCR and lists one record per CDR3 protein. The sample has almost 550,000 distinct CDR3 sequences, around 21% seen once. Turning to this clonotype: Its antigen is still unknown.

V lost 3 bases, J lost 2 bases, and 2 bases stayed unmatched. The germline V gene has CDR1 SQVTM and CDR2 ANQGSEA. CDR3 length: 14 residues. V usage is TRBV29-1 and J usage is TRBJ1-2, with 11 nucleotides matching TRBD1. Sequencing used PBMCs or a T cell subset sorted from them (not recorded which). The sequence was obtained from an adult woman who had mild COVID-19 (a few samples of this study predate the infection). Cell type and time point are not known. CDR3 DNA: TGCAGCGTTGAGGGGACAGGGGGAAACTATGGCTACACCTTC. Residues: CSVEGTGGNYGYTF.